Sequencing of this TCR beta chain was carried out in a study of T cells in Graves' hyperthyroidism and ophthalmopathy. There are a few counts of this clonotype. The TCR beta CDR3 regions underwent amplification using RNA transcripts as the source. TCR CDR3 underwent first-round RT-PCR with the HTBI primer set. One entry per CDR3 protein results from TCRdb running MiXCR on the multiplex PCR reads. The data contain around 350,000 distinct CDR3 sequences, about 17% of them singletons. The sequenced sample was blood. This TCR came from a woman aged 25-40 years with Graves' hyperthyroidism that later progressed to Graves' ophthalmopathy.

The CDR3 bases are TGTGCCAGTCTCCCTGGGAGGGCGAACACTGAAGCTTTCTTT. Translation: CASLPGRANTEAFF. This chain joins TRBV19 and TRBJ1-1; D call uncertain. CDR3 length: 14 amino acids. V lost 8 bases and J 1 base, leaving 14 bases between the germline ends. The germline gives CDR1 LNHDA, CDR2 SQIVND (reference sequence).